This T cell receptor beta chain was profiled in a study of cytomegalovirus exposure and HLA in healthy donors. General study points: Accounts indicate the classifier identified cytomegalovirus status with strong specificity and sensitivity.

To note about this clone: Its antigen is undetermined.

The table came from immunoSEQ multiplex PCR; TCRdb's copy has only in-frame clones and leaves some out. The table includes around 150,000 clones, about 95% detected once. Donors were drawn from the approximately 120-subject validation cohort, separate from the approximately 670-subject first cohort. CDR3 length: 15 amino acids. Trimming took 1 base from V and 4 from J; bases not matched to a gene: 6. In germline, CDR1 is MNHEY, CDR2 SVGAGI. The sequence was collected from a young woman in good health and CMV-seronegative. The V and J genes are TRBV6-5 and TRBJ1-1; 7 nucleotides agree with TRBD1. The sample comprised PBMCs. The DNA for the CDR3 is TGTGCCAGCAGTTACTTAGGGGGCAGGGGCACTGAAGCTTTCTTT. This translates into CASSYLGGRGTEAFF.